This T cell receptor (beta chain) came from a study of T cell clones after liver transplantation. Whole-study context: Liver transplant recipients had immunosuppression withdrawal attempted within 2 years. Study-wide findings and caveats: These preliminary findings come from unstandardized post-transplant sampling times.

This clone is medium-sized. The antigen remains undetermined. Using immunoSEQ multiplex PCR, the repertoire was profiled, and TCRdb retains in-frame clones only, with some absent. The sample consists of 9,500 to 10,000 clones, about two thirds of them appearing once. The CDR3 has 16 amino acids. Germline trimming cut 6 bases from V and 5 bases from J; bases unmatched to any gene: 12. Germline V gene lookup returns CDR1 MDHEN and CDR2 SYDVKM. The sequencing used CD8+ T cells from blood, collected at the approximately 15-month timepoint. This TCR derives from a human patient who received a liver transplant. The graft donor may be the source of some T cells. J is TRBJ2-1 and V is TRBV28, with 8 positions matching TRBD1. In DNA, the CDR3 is TGTGCCAGCAGCCCCGTGGGCAGGGGGCAGAACAATGAGCAGTTCTTC. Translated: CASSPVGRGQNNEQFF.